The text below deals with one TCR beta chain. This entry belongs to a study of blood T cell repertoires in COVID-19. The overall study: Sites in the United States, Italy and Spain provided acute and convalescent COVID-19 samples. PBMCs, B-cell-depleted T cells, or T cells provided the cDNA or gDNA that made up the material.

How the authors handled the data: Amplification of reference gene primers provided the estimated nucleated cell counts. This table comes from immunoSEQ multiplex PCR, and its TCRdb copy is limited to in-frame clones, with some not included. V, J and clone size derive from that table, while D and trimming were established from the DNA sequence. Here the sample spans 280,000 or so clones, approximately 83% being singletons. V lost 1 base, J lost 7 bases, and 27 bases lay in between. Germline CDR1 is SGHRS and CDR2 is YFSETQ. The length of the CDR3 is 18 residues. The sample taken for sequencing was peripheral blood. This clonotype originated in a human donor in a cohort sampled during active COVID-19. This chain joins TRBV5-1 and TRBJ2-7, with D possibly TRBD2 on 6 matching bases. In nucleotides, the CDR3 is TGCGCCAGCAGCTTGCGTACAGCCGGGGCGCGGGGATCTGGGGAGCAGTACTTC. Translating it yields CASSLRTAGARGSGEQYF.